This T cell receptor (beta chain) was found in a study of T cells in Graves' hyperthyroidism and ophthalmopathy (dated 2019 in TCRdb). Background for the entire study: Peripheral blood was collected at initial diagnosis, before any treatment. TCR V-J signatures able to tell the groups apart were searched for in a discovery cohort of about a hundred patients, of whom over 40 had Graves' ophthalmopathy and roughly 59 had stable Graves' hyperthyroidism. Prospective prediction of ophthalmopathy was tested in an independent validation cohort consisting of some 18 hyperthyroidism patients and approximately 16 patients who later progressed to ophthalmopathy. For training and testing, the 100 or so patients in the discovery cohort were randomly divided in a 7:3 ratio. In addition, the study compared T-cell repertoires in thyroid tissue and in blood from five to seven Graves' hyperthyroidism patients. After sampling, hyperthyroidism patients received methimazole starting at 30 mg daily, and ophthalmopathy patients received high-dose intravenous methylprednisolone. The paper describes TCR Vbeta CDR3 sequencing of 130 to 150 peripheral blood samples, made up of 43 ophthalmopathy patients, roughly 75 hyperthyroidism patients and 17 progressor patients. Paper-wide results and their limitations: In validation, the model predicted progression to ophthalmopathy a median of about 6.5 months before onset, with roughly 70% sensitivity and just under 75% specificity. No statistical method was used to fix the sample size in advance, and group allocation was not hidden from the investigators. Blood samples also contained most of the expanded thyroid clonotypes (frequency above 0.001), which suggests that blood repertoires may reflect thyroid immune responses. A model built on a 13 V-J signature distinguished ophthalmopathy from stable hyperthyroidism, reaching around 87% sensitivity and around 81% specificity in cross-validation and 80%/75% in testing.

Amplification of TCR beta CDR3 regions was carried out from RNA transcripts. A first-round RT-PCR of the TCR CDR3 used the HTBI primer set with the Qiagen OneStep RT-PCR kit. A second multiplex PCR round built the libraries, followed by size selection and purification. Libraries were sequenced paired-end with 100 bp reads on an Illumina HiSeq2000. In the source study's methods: SOAPnuke was used to process the raw data, with reads discarded if the reads contained adapters or uncalled bases, had a mean Phred below 15, or lacked an exact constant-primer or identifier match. High-quality paired reads were merged with COPE v1.2.5, and unique nucleotide sequences were defined as clonotypes. Clonotypes were aligned to IMGT TRBV, TRBD and TRBJ reference segments using MiTCR v1.1. The analysis was restricted to V-J combinations with a frequency above 0.0001, which together covered 99% to 99.2% of the repertoires. A TCS score was defined as the ratio of F50 (clonal expansion) to E x V (chaos), with BLOSUM62-based TCRdist applied between CDR3 peptides within each V-J. Welch's t-statistics and random forest reduced roughly 500 V-J features to about 13, which were used in a naive Bayes classifier (R e1071). TCRdb's own reprocessing of the public reads used fastp at Q25 and MiXCR and kept productive beta chains. Under each unique CDR3 protein, matching rows form one entry showing the most common genes and DNA. The V and J calls shown here were made by TCRdb, not taken from the authors' results. This sample is represented by some 740,000 distinct CDR3 sequences; 14% of them were singletons. Around 9.6% of the sample is taken by the ten largest.

A patient counted as having stable Graves' hyperthyroidism if no progression to ophthalmopathy occurred over 18 months of follow-up. Hyperthyroidism patients were aged 18 to 65 years and newly diagnosed, with disease duration of less than 2 months. The study excluded patients with uncontrolled infections, other autoimmune diseases, pregnancy or lactation. Diagnoses were based on clinical symptoms, serum thyroxine and TRAb, thyroid ultrasound and orbital computed tomography. PBMCs were separated from 10 ml of fresh peripheral blood using Ficoll-Paque density gradient centrifugation. Trizol reagent was used to extract total RNA, and RNA quality was then checked on an Agilent 2100 Bioanalyzer. CDR1 and CDR2 (LNHDA, SQIVND) derive from the germline V gene (reference sequence). The CDR3, cysteine through phenylalanine, is 15 amino acids long. CDR3 DNA is the only sequence kept; it has 45 bases, read in frame from the first base. V is cut by 5 bases and J by 3 bases, and the space between the germline ends is 16 bases.

Comments on this clonotype: The clone's antigen remains unknown. Base quality data are lacking; no much larger clone is found one base away.

This receptor was taken from a woman between 18 and 30 years old with Graves' hyperthyroidism. Material for sequencing was blood. The chain is assembled from TRBV19 and TRBJ1-1; a tentative D match to TRBD1 spans 5 bases. The CDR3 is CASSGQMGVDTEAFF. Here is the DNA: TGTGCCAGTAGTGGCCAGATGGGGGTAGACACTGAAGCTTTCTTT.